This entry lists 18 T cell receptor beta chains sequenced from one sample in a study of blood T cell repertoires in COVID-19. The repertoire was sequenced with immunoSEQ multiplex PCR; TCRdb's copy has only in-frame clones and lacks some. The top ten hold approximately 10% of the sample, which has some 200,000 clones, 82% seen once. The sequencing sample was made of PBMCs or T cells enriched from blood (not recorded which). The receptors were gathered from a man aged 35-49 years who had recovered from COVID-19.

V is TRBV30 and J is TRBJ2-1; no clear D. Looked up from germline, CDR1 is GTSNPN and CDR2 is SVGIG (reference sequence). The CDR3 loop spans 14 amino acids. Trimming pared 0 bases from V and 0 bases from J, leaving 6 bases between. CDR3 loop: CAWSVWLSYNEQFF. The CDR3 bases are TGTGCCTGGAGTGTCTGGCTCTCCTACAATGAGCAGTTCTTC.

The chain couples TRBV18 to TRBJ1-1; 10 bases fit TRBD1. After removal of 3 bases from V and 8 bases from J, the junction contained 6 bases not matched to a gene. This CDR3 contains 14 residues. Germline CDR1 is KGHSH and CDR2 is LQKENI. The CDR3 DNA reads as TGTGCCAGCTCACCGACTCCGGGACAGGGGGAAGCTTTCTTT. As protein: CASSPTPGQGEAFF.

V gene TRBV5-1 combines with J gene TRBJ2-7, with 12 nucleotides matching TRBD1. Germline CDR1 is SGHRS and CDR2 is YFSETQ. CDR3 size: 15 residues. The V gene end was trimmed by 4 bases and the J gene end by 3 bases; junction bases not matched to a gene: 5. DNA of the CDR3: TGCGCCAGCAGCACCGGGACAGGGGGCCACTACGAGCAGTACTTC. This encodes CASSTGTGGHYEQYF.

The chain joins TRBV7-2 to TRBJ1-1; no definite D call. With 2 bases removed from V and 0 bases from J, the gap between germline ends came to 7 bases. Germline CDR1 is SGHTA and CDR2 is FQGNSA. The CDR3 contains 14 residues. The CDR3, as DNA: TGTGCCAGCAGCTTACCCCAAATGAACACTGAAGCTTTCTTT. It yields the protein CASSLPQMNTEAFF.

The chain joins TRBV7-3 to TRBJ2-3; a weak D match, TRBD2 (6 bases). The length of the CDR3 is 15 residues. Trimming shortened V by 6 bases and J by 4 bases, and 17 bases separated the two germline ends. Looked up from germline, CDR1 is SGHTA and CDR2 is FQGTGA. CDR3 sequence reads: CASSPMAAGADTQYF. The CDR3 DNA follows: TGTGCCAGCAGTCCCATGGCAGCGGGCGCAGATACGCAGTATTTT.

In this sample, this clone turned up a few times. The J gene is TRBJ1-6, the V gene TRBV6-2 or TRBV6-3, with D possibly matching TRBD1 (6 bases). Germline assignment: CDR1 MNHEY and CDR2 SVGEGT. The CDR3 loop spans 15 amino acids. Trimming removed 5 bases from V and 7 bases from J, with 15 bases in between. The CDR3 nucleotides read TGTGCCAGCAGTACTTTCCTTGGACAGAATTCACCCCTCCACTTT. It specifies CASSTFLGQNSPLHF.

V usage is TRBV7-2 and J usage is TRBJ2-3, with 7 bases that match TRBD2. The V segment lost 4 bases and the J segment 4 bases; nucleotides outside the gene matches: 8. This CDR3 is 15 amino acids long. Germline loops: CDR1 SGHTA, CDR2 FQGNSA. The DNA for the CDR3 is TGTGCCAGCAGCTGGGGGGGTTCAGACTCAGATACGCAGTATTTT. It encodes CASSWGGSDSDTQYF.

The genes are TRBV18 and TRBJ1-2, with a tentative D call TRBD1 (5 bases). Germline V CDR1 and CDR2: KGHSH, LQKENI. Trimming took off 4 bases at V and 5 bases at J, with 32 bases between the two ends. The CDR3 is 20 residues long. For the CDR3, the DNA is TGTGCCAGCTCACTTAAGGCAGACCAGGAGTTTATGCCAGGGCCTTATGGCTACACCTTC. This translates into CASSLKADQEFMPGPYGYTF.

Concerning this clone: Within the sample, other DNA sequences also encode this same CDR3. V usage is TRBV5-1 and J usage is TRBJ1-4; 7 positions agree with TRBD1. The J segment lost 8 bases and the V segment lost 0 bases, leaving 4 bases of the junction unmatched. This CDR3 has 14 residues. Germline-derived CDR1 and CDR2 are SGHRS and YFSETQ. The CDR3 coding sequence is TGCGCCAGCAGCTTGGGACAGGGAAGAGAAAAACTGTTTTTT. It is translated as CASSLGQGREKLFF.

The chain is built from TRBV28 and TRBJ2-7; no clear D. Trimming stripped 5 bases from V and 5 bases from J, with 10 bases between. Germline loops: CDR1 MDHEN, CDR2 SYDVKM. This CDR3 region has 12 residues. In DNA, the CDR3 is TGTGCCAGCAGTCCGCTGGGCGACGAGCAGTACTTC. It is translated as CASSPLGDEQYF.

This chain uses TRBV4-3 with TRBJ2-3, with 10 positions matching TRBD2. The CDR3 covers 16 residues. Germline CDR1 and CDR2: LGHNA and YSLEER. The V gene end was trimmed by 1 base and the J gene end by 4 bases; junction bases not matched to a gene: 5. CDR3 sequence: CASSQGKAGGADTQYF. For the CDR3, the DNA is TGCGCCAGCAGCCAAGGGAAAGCGGGAGGGGCAGATACGCAGTATTTT.

This clone was recorded a few times. The chain joins TRBV20-1 to TRBJ1-5, with 8 nucleotides matching TRBD1. The CDR3 has 16 amino acids. CDR1 is DFQATT and CDR2 is SNEGSKA in the germline V gene (reference sequence). Trimming removed 3 bases from V and 0 bases from J; junction bases left unmatched: 7. CDR3 nucleotide sequence: TGCAGTGCTAGTAACAGGGGGTCAAATAGCAATCAGCCCCAGCATTTT. Protein sequence: CSASNRGSNSNQPQHF.

V gene TRBV2 combines with J gene TRBJ1-3; D is uncertain. Deletions cut 0 bases from V and 3 bases from J, with 12 bases between. CDR3 length: 16 residues. Germline loops: CDR1 SNHLY, CDR2 FYNNEI. As DNA, the CDR3 is TGTGCCAGCAGTGAAGCGCTTAGTAACGTTGGAAACACCATATATTTT. Translated: CASSEALSNVGNTIYF.

The chain is built from TRBV5-1 and TRBJ1-6; D may be TRBD1 (6 bases). Between the trimmed V and J ends, which lost 3 bases and 8 bases, there was a span of 21 bases. The CDR3 contains 17 residues. Germline assignment: CDR1 SGHRS and CDR2 YFSETQ. The CDR3 sequence is CASSSQPQGQIDSPLHF. DNA for the CDR3: TGCGCCAGCAGCTCACAACCACAGGGTCAGATCGATTCACCCCTCCACTTT. The entire variable domain, with the rest obtained from reference TRBV5-1 and TRBJ1-6, is as follows: KAGVTQTPRYLIKTRGQQVTLSCSPISGHRSVSWYQQTPGQGLQFLFEYFSETQRNKGNFPGRFSGRQFSNSRSEMNVSTLELGDSALYLCASSSQPQGQIDSPLHFGNGTRLTVT.

This chain connects TRBV29-1 to TRBJ2-7, with 10 bases that match TRBD1. With V trimmed by 7 bases and J by 4 bases, 1 base remained unmatched. CDR3 length equals 11 residues. CDR1 and CDR2 from the germline V gene are SQVTM and ANQGSEA. The CDR3 DNA follows: TGCAGCGGGGGACAGGGGTACGAGCAGTACTTC. Encoded protein: CSGGQGYEQYF.

The chain carries TRBV3-1 (or the pseudogene TRBV3-2) and TRBJ1-6; D gene uncertain. The CDR3 is made up of 14 amino acids. From germline, CDR1 is LGHDT and CDR2 YNNKEL (reference sequence). V lost 0 bases to trimming and J lost 14 bases, with 14 bases between them. Here the CDR3 reads CASSQDLVATTLHF. The CDR3 DNA reads TGTGCCAGCAGCCAAGATCTCGTGGCCACGACCCTCCACTTT.

The V call is TRBV18, the J call TRBJ1-2; 7 nucleotides match TRBD1. Germline assignment: CDR1 KGHSH and CDR2 LQKENI. The CDR3 contains 16 residues. J was trimmed by 1 base and V by 3 bases; bases with no gene match: 8. This CDR3 is CASSPSAGQLNYGYTF. The CDR3 DNA is TGTGCCAGCTCACCCTCCGCGGGACAGCTTAACTATGGCTACACCTTC. Combining the CDR3 with reference TRBV18 and TRBJ1-2 gives the whole variable domain NAGVMQNPRHLVRRRGQEARLRCSPMKGHSHVYWYRQLPEEGLKFMVYLQKENIIDESGMPKERFSAEFPKEGPSILRIQQVVRGDSAAYFCASSPSAGQLNYGYTFGSGTRLTVV.

The CDR3, as DNA: TGTGCCAGCTCCCGGGACATTAACACTGAAGCTTTCTTT. This encodes CASSRDINTEAFF. The gene calls are TRBV18 and TRBJ1-1; D perhaps matches TRBD1 (6 bases). CDR1 and CDR2 (germline): KGHSH, LQKENI. The CDR3 totals 13 residues. Trimming removed 6 bases at V and 2 bases at J, with 10 bases between.